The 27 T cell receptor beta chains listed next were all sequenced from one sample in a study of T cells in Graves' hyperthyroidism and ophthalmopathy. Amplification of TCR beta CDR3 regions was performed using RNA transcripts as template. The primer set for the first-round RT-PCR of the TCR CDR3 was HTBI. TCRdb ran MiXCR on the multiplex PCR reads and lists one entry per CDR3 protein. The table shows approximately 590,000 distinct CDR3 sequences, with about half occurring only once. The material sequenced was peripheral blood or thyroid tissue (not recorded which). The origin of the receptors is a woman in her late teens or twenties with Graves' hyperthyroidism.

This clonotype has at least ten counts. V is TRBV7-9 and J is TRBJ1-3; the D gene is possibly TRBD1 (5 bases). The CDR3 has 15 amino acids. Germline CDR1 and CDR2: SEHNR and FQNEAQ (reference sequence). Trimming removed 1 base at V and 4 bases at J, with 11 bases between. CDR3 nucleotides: TGTGCCAGCAGCTTAGTTCAGGGTTCCGGAAACACCATATATTTT. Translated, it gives CASSLVQGSGNTIYF.

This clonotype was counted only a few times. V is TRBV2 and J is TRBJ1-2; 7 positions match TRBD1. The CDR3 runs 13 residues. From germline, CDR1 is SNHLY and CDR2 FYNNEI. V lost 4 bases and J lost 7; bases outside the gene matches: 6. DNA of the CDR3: TGTGCCAGCAGTGCCACAGGGGTTTTTGGCTACACCTTC. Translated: CASSATGVFGYTF.

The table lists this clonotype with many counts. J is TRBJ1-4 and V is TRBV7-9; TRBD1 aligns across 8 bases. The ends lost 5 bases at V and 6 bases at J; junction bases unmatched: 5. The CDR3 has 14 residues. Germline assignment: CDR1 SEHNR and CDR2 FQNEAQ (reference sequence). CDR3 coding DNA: TGTGCCAGCAGCATAACAGGGGGTGATGAAAAACTGTTTTTT. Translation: CASSITGGDEKLFF.

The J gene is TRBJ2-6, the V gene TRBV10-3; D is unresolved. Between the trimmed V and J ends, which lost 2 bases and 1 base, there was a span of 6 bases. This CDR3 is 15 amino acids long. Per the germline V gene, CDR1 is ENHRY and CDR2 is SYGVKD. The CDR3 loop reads CAISEDVSGANVLTF. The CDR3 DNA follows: TGTGCCATCAGTGAGGATGTTTCTGGGGCCAACGTCCTGACTTTC.

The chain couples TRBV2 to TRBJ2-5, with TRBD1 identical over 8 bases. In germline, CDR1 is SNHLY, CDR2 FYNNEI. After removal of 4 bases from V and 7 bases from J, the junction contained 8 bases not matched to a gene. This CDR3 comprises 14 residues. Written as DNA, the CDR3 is TGTGCCAGCAGTGCCTCCTGGGGGACAGGGACCCAGTACTTC. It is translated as CASSASWGTGTQYF.

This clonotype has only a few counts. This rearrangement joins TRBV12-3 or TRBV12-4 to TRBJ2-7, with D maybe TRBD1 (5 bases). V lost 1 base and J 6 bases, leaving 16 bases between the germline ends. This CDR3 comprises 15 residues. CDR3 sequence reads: CASSLGRGRASEQYF. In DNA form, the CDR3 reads TGTGCCAGCAGTTTAGGAAGGGGTAGGGCTAGCGAGCAGTACTTC.

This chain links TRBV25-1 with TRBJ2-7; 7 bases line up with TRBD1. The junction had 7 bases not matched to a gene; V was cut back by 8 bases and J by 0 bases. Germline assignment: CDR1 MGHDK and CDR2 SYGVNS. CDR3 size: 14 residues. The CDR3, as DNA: TGTGCCAGCGTTCCCCGGGACAGCTCCTACGAGCAGTACTTC. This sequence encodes CASVPRDSSYEQYF.

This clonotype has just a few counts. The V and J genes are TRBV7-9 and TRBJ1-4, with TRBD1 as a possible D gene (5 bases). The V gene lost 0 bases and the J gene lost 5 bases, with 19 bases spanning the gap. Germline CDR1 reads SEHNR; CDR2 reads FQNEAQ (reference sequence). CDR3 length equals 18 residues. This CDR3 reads CASSLALIPGPRNEKLFF. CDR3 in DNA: TGTGCCAGCAGCTTAGCGCTAATTCCGGGACCACGGAATGAAAAACTGTTTTTT. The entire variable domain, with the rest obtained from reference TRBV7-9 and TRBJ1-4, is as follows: DTGVSQNPRHKITKRGQNVTFRCDPISEHNRLYWYRQTLGQGPEFLTYFQNEAQLEKSRLLSDRFSAERPKGSFSTLEIQRTEQGDSAMYLCASSLALIPGPRNEKLFFGSGTQLSVL.

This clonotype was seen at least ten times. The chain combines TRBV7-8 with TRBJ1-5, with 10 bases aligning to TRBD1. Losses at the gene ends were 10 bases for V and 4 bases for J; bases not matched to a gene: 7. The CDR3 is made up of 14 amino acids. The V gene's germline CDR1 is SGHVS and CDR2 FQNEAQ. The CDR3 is CATTGTGDNQPQHF. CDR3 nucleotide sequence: TGTGCCACCACCGGGACAGGGGATAATCAGCCCCAGCATTTT. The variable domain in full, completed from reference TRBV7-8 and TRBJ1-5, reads GAGVSQSPRYKVAKRGQDVALRCDPISGHVSLFWYQQALGQGPEFLTYFQNEAQLDKSGLPSDRFFAERPEGSVSTLKIQRTQQEDSAVYLCATTGTGDNQPQHFGDGTRLSIL.

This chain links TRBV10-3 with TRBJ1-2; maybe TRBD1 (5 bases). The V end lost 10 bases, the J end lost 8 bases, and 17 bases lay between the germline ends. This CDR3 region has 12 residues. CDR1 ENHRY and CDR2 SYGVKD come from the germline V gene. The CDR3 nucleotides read TGTGCCAGCAGGGCGGACTATCTCGGCTACACCTTC. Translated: CASRADYLGYTF.

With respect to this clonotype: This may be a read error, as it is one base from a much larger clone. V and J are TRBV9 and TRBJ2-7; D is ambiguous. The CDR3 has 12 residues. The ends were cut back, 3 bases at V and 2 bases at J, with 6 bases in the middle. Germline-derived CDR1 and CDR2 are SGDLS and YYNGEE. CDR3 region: CASSENPYEQYF. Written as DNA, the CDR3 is TGTGCCAGCAGCGAGAACCCCTACGAGCAGTACTTC.

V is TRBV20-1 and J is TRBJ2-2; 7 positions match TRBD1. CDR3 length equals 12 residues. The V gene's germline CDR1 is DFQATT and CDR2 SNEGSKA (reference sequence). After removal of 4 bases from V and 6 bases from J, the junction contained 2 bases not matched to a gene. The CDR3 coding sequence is TGCAGTGCTAAACAGGGGCCCGGGGAGCTGTTTTTT. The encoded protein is CSAKQGPGELFF.

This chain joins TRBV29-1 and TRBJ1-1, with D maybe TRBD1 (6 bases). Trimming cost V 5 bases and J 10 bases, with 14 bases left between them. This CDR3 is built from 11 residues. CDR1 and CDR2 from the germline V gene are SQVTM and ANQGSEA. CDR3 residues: CSVSSGAGAFF. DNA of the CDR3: TGCAGCGTTTCGTCGGGGGCAGGAGCTTTCTTT. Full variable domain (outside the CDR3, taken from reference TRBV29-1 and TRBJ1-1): SAVISQKPSRDICQRGTSLTIQCQVDSQVTMMFWYRQQPGQSLTLIATANQGSEATYESGFVIDKFPISRPNLTFSTLTVSNMSPEDSSIYLCSVSSGAGAFFGQGTRLTVV.

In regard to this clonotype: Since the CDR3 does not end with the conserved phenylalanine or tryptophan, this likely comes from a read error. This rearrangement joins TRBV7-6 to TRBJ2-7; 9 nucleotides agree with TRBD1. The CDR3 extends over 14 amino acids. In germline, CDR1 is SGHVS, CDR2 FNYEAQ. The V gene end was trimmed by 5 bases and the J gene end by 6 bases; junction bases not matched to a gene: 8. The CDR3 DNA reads TGTGCCAGCAGCCCGGCCGGACAGGGGAGCGAGCAGTACTGC. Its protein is CASSPAGQGSEQYC.

The CDR3 is CASRGEFRSGNTIYF. CDR3 DNA: TGTGCCAGCAGGGGGGAGTTCCGCTCTGGAAACACCATATATTTT. The V and J genes are TRBV2 and TRBJ1-3; tentatively, D is TRBD1 (5 bases). The CDR3 has 15 amino acids. Germline V gives CDR1 SNHLY, CDR2 FYNNEI. Trimming pared 6 bases from V and 0 bases from J, leaving 12 bases between. The full variable domain, with the rest looked up from reference TRBV2 and TRBJ1-3, is EPEVTQTPSHQVTQMGQEVILRCVPISNHLYFYWYRQILGQKVEFLVSFYNNEISEKSEIFDDQFSVERPDGSNFTLKIRSTKLEDSAMYFCASRGEFRSGNTIYFGEGSWLTVV.

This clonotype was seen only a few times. The chain's CDR3 is CSASQADRSDSNQPQHF. The CDR3 bases are TGCAGTGCTAGTCAGGCGGACCGCTCTGATAGCAATCAGCCCCAGCATTTT. The V and J genes are TRBV20-1 and TRBJ1-5; no clear D gene. The CDR3 has 17 amino acids. Germline V CDR1 and CDR2: DFQATT, SNEGSKA (reference sequence). V shed 3 bases and J shed 0 bases, with 18 bases lying between them.

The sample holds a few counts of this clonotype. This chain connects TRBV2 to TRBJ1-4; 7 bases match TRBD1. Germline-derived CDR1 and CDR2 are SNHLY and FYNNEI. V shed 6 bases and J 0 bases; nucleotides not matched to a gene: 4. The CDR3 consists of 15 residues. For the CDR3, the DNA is TGTGCCAGCAGGGGGACAGACGCAACTAATGAAAAACTGTTTTTT. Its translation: CASRGTDATNEKLFF.

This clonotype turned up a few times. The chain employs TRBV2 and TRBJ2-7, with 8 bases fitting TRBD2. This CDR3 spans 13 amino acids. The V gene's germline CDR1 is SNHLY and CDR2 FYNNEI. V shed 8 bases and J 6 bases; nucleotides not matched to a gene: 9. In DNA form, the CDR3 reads TGTGCCAGCGTTCAGGGGACTAGGTCCGAGCAGTACTTC. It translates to CASVQGTRSEQYF.

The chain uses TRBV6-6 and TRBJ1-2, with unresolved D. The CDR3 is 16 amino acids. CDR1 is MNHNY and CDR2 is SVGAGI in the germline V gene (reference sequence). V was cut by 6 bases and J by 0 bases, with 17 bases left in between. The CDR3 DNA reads TGTGCCAGCAGATCGGGTGAGGACCTTACTAACTATGGCTACACCTTC. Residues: CASRSGEDLTNYGYTF.

In DNA form, the CDR3 reads TGTGCCAGCAGCATCCGGGACAGGGGTTCCACTGAAGCTTTCTTT. This sequence encodes CASSIRDRGSTEAFF. The chain has TRBV7-9 and TRBJ1-1; 10 bases fit TRBD1. Germline CDR1 reads SEHNR; CDR2 reads FQNEAQ (reference sequence). The CDR3 contains 15 residues. Trimming took 5 bases from V and 4 from J; bases not matched to a gene: 7.

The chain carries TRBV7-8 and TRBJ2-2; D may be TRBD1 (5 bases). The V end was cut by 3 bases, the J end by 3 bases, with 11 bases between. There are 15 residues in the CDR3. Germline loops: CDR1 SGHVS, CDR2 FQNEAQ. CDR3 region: CASSLGRSDTGELFF. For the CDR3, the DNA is TGTGCCAGCAGCTTGGGGCGGTCGGACACCGGGGAGCTGTTTTTT.

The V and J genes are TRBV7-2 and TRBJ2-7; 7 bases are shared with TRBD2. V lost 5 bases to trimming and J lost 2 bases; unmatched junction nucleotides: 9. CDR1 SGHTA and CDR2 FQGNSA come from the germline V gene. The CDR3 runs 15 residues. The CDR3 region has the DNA TGTGCCAGCAGCCCAGGCACTAGCGTACCCTACGAGCAGTACTTC. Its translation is CASSPGTSVPYEQYF.

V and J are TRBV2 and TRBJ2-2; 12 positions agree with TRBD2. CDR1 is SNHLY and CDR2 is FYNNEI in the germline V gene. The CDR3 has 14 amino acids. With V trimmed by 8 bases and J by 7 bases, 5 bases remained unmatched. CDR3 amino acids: CASVRLAGDGELFF. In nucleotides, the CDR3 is TGTGCCAGCGTAAGACTAGCGGGAGACGGGGAGCTGTTTTTT.

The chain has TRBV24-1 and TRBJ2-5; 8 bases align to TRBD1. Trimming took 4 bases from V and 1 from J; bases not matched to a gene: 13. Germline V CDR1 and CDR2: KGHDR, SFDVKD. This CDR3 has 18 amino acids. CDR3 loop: CATSDSPGQVTAQETQYF. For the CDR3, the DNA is TGTGCCACCAGTGACTCGCCGGGACAGGTGACGGCCCAAGAGACCCAGTACTTC.

Here the CDR3 reads CAGYDRDQETQYF. Here the CDR3 DNA reads TGTGCCGGCTACGACAGGGACCAAGAGACCCAGTACTTC. The chain uses TRBV5-4 and TRBJ2-5, with 7 bases that match TRBD1. The CDR3 runs 13 residues. The V gene end was trimmed by 10 bases and the J gene end by 0 bases; junction bases not matched to a gene: 6. Germline CDR1 and CDR2: SGHNT and YYREEE (reference sequence).

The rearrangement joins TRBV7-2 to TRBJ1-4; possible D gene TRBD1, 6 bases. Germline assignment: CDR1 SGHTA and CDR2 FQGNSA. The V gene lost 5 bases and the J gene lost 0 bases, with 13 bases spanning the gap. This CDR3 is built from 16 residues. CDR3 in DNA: TGTGCCAGCAGCAGTCTGACAGGAGCAACTAATGAAAAACTGTTTTTT. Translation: CASSSLTGATNEKLFF.

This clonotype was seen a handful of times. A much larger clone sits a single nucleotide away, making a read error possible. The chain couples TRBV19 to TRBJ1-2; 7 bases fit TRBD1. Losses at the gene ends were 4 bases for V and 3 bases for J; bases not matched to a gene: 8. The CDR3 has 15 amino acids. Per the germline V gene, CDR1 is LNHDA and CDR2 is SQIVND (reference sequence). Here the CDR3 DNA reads TGTGCCAGTAGTAGGGACGGGACAGCGGACTATGGCTACACCTTC. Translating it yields CASSRDGTADYGYTF.